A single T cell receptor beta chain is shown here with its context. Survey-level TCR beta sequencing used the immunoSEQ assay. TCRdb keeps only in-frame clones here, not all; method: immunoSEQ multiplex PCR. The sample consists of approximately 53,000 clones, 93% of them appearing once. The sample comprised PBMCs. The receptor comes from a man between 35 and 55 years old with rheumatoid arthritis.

CDR3 region: CASTLTNGTSGARGHEQFF. Here the CDR3 DNA reads TGCGCCAGCACCCTGACAAACGGGACTAGCGGGGCCCGGGGGCATGAGCAGTTCTTC. The J gene is TRBJ2-1, the V gene TRBV5-1; 13 bases are a match to TRBD2. In germline, CDR1 is SGHRS, CDR2 YFSETQ. V lost 6 bases and J lost 8; bases outside the gene matches: 20. The CDR3 contains 19 residues.